A selection of T cell receptor beta chains follows, all from one sample in a study of cytomegalovirus exposure and HLA in healthy donors. Repertoires were generated with immunoSEQ multiplex PCR, while TCRdb's copy carries only in-frame clones and drops some. The sample holds roughly 67,000 clones; about 71% are singletons and the top ten take about 7.6%. Sequenced input: PBMCs. The receptors were gathered from a man between 60 and 75 years old in good health and CMV-seropositive. Both conserved end residues are part of each CDR3. Each record gives: CDR3 protein, CDR3 DNA, J gene, D gene, V gene, clone size. D genes are given only for firm matches. A row's size may be missing; if present it is once, few, many or a size class.

CASSPGLAGGTLAKNIQYF	TGTGCCAGCAGCCCAGGACTAGCGGGAGGAACCTTAGCCAAAAACATTCAGTACTTC	TRBJ2-4	TRBD2	TRBV11-2	.
CASSHANRGTEAFF	TGCGCCAGCAGCCACGCAAACCGGGGGACTGAAGCTTTCTTT	TRBJ1-1	.	TRBV4-1	.
CANSRDSANTGELFF	TGTGCCAACAGCCGAGACAGCGCGAACACCGGGGAGCTGTTTTTT	TRBJ2-2	.	TRBV5-4	.
CSVELIRGTDTQYF	TGCAGCGTTGAGCTGATTAGAGGCACAGATACGCAGTATTTT	TRBJ2-3	.	TRBV29-1	.
CASSIAARQGSGANVLTF	TGTGCCAGTAGTATAGCGGCGAGACAGGGATCCGGGGCCAACGTCCTGACTTTC	TRBJ2-6	TRBD1	TRBV19	.
CASSQDRENYGYTF	TGCGCCAGCAGCCAAGATCGGGAGAACTATGGCTACACCTTC	TRBJ1-2	.	TRBV4-1	.
CASSTTEGFPEAFF	TGTGCCAGCAGCACTACGGAGGGCTTCCCTGAAGCTTTCTTT	TRBJ1-1	.	TRBV5-8	.
CASSLGRADTQYF	TGTGCTAGCAGCTTAGGGAGGGCAGATACGCAGTATTTT	TRBJ2-3	TRBD2	TRBV7-7	.
CASSLESRGIGYTF	TGTGCCAGCAGCTTAGAGTCCAGGGGGATTGGCTACACCTTC	TRBJ1-2	TRBD1	TRBV7-6	.
CASSLEMAGAGETQYF	TGTGCCAGCAGCTTAGAGATGGCGGGAGCGGGAGAGACCCAGTACTTC	TRBJ2-5	TRBD2	TRBV11-3	once
CASSSDRGNTEAFF	TGCGCCAGCAGCTCGGACAGGGGGAACACTGAAGCTTTCTTT	TRBJ1-1	TRBD1	TRBV5-1	once
CATAASGTSYEQYF	TGTGCCACCGCCGCTAGCGGGACATCCTACGAGCAGTACTTC	TRBJ2-7	TRBD2	TRBV10-3	few
CASSGQGAGDTEAFF	TGTGCCAGCAGCGGACAGGGGGCAGGTGACACTGAAGCTTTCTTT	TRBJ1-1	TRBD1	TRBV6-6	.
CASSLWRGGTEAFF	TGTGCCAGCAGTTTATGGCGAGGAGGCACTGAAGCTTTCTTT	TRBJ1-1	.	TRBV27	few
CASSLQDPSGNTIYF	TGTGCCAGCAGCCTACAGGATCCCTCTGGAAACACCATATATTTT	TRBJ1-3	.	TRBV7-9	.
CAISGWADQPQHF	TGTGCCATCAGTGGCTGGGCTGATCAGCCCCAGCATTTT	TRBJ1-5	.	TRBV10-3	.
CASSSGRVDTEAFF	TGCGCCAGCAGCTCAGGGAGGGTGGACACTGAAGCTTTCTTT	TRBJ1-1	.	TRBV5-1	.
CASISGTGNYEQYF	TGTGCCAGCATTTCCGGGACAGGGAACTACGAGCAGTACTTC	TRBJ2-7	TRBD1	TRBV7-9	once
CASSSGWDSETQYF	TGTGCCAGCAGCTCGGGGTGGGACAGTGAGACCCAGTACTTC	TRBJ2-5	TRBD1	TRBV11-3	.
CASSQGQLGVGYTF	TGCGCCAGCAGCCAGGGACAGTTGGGGGTTGGCTACACCTTC	TRBJ1-2	TRBD1	TRBV4-1	once
CASSRRYSPSSGDTDTQYF	TGCGCCAGCAGCCGAAGATACTCCCCCTCTAGCGGGGACACAGATACGCAGTATTTT	TRBJ2-3	TRBD2	TRBV4-1	.
CSVTPRQRSDYNEQFF	TGCAGCGTTACCCCCCGCCAGCGGTCCGATTACAATGAGCAGTTCTTC	TRBJ2-1	.	TRBV29-1	.
CATGQTNTGELFF	TGTGCCACTGGACAGACAAACACCGGGGAGCTGTTTTTT	TRBJ2-2	.	TRBV19	.
CASSLGRENTEAFF	TGCGCCAGCAGCCTGGGCAGGGAGAACACTGAAGCTTTCTTT	TRBJ1-1	.	TRBV5-1	.
CASSPVDRSHGYTF	TGCGCCAGCAGCCCAGTTGACAGGTCCCATGGCTACACCTTC	TRBJ1-2	.	TRBV4-1	.
CASSLASTGSYEQYF	TGTGCCAGCAGCTTAGCGAGCACAGGAAGCTACGAGCAGTACTTC	TRBJ2-7	.	TRBV11-2	.
CASSLGGLAGDAYNEQFF	TGTGCCAGCAGCTTAGGGGGGCTAGCGGGTGACGCCTACAATGAGCAGTTCTTC	TRBJ2-1	TRBD2	TRBV11-2	.
CASSPQYTPVIRGKGTYNEQFF	TGTGCCAGCAGTCCGCAATATACCCCTGTTATCCGGGGGAAAGGAACTTACAATGAGCAGTTCTTC	TRBJ2-1	.	TRBV2	.
CASSLGSGGYDSPLHF	TGCGCCAGCAGCTTGGGGTCAGGGGGCTATGATTCACCCCTCCACTTT	TRBJ1-6	TRBD1	TRBV5-1	once
CASSKVGTYGNQPQHF	TGTGCCAGCAGCAAAGTTGGGACATACGGCAATCAGCCCCAGCATTTT	TRBJ1-5	.	TRBV21-1	.
CASSPWRGTDTQYF	TGTGCCAGCAGCCCGTGGCGGGGCACAGATACGCAGTATTTT	TRBJ2-3	.	TRBV5-6	.
CASSSSLLNTEAFF	TGTGCCAGCAGCTCCAGTCTTCTGAACACTGAAGCTTTCTTT	TRBJ1-1	.	TRBV11-2	.
CASKTSGNWRDEQFF	TGTGCCAGCAAAACTAGCGGGAATTGGCGGGATGAGCAGTTCTTC	TRBJ2-1	TRBD2	TRBV6-6	.
CASSRQGLASYEQYF	TGTGCCAGCAGCCGGCAGGGACTAGCATCCTACGAGCAGTACTTC	TRBJ2-7	TRBD2	TRBV13	.
CASSLVGGGLGLNQPQHF	TGTGCCAGCAGCTTAGTTGGGGGGGGGCTTGGGTTAAATCAGCCCCAGCATTTT	TRBJ1-5	.	TRBV7-8	.
CASRMTGGNTEAFF	TGTGCCAGCAGAATGACAGGGGGCAACACTGAAGCTTTCTTT	TRBJ1-1	TRBD1	TRBV6-5	few
CASSSSGTVSYEQYF	TGTGCCAGCAGCTCGTCCGGGACAGTCTCCTACGAGCAGTACTTC	TRBJ2-7	TRBD1	TRBV5-5	.
CASSFNPRDIQYF	TGTGCCAGCAGCTTTAACCCCCGAGACATTCAGTACTTC	TRBJ2-4	.	TRBV11-2	.
CASSGLAGRVNEQFF	TGTGCCAGCAGCGGACTAGCGGGACGGGTCAATGAGCAGTTCTTC	TRBJ2-1	TRBD2	TRBV11-3	.
CASSSDRVTLGRELFF	TGTGCCAGCAGCTCGGACAGGGTCACCCTCGGCCGGGAGCTGTTTTTT	TRBJ2-2	TRBD1	TRBV5-6	.
CSVDSGTGELFF	TGCAGCGTTGATTCGGGGACCGGGGAGCTGTTTTTT	TRBJ2-2	.	TRBV29-1	few
CASSRGQSSETQYF	TGTGCCAGCAGCAGGGGACAAAGTTCGGAGACCCAGTACTTC	TRBJ2-5	.	TRBV5-4	.
CASSRGTGSRKTQYF	TGCGCCAGCAGCCGTGGGACAGGGAGTAGAAAGACCCAGTACTTC	TRBJ2-5	TRBD1	TRBV4-1	.
CASSFKAGGPDTQYF	TGTGCCAGCAGTTTTAAAGCGGGGGGGCCAGATACGCAGTATTTT	TRBJ2-3	TRBD2	TRBV27	.
CASSQDRTGETQYF	TGTGCCAGCAGCCAAGATCGAACAGGAGAGACCCAGTACTTC	TRBJ2-5	.	TRBV4-2	.
CASSYGQGIEKLFF	TGTGCCAGCAGTTACGGGCAGGGGATCGAAAAACTGTTTTTT	TRBJ1-4	.	TRBV6-6	.
CASSSDRYEQYF	TGTGCCAGCAGTTCTGACAGGTACGAGCAGTACTTC	TRBJ2-7	.	TRBV2	.
CASSYIGQGASTGELFF	TGCGCCAGCAGTTATATTGGACAGGGGGCGTCTACCGGGGAGCTGTTTTTT	TRBJ2-2	TRBD1	TRBV5-1	.